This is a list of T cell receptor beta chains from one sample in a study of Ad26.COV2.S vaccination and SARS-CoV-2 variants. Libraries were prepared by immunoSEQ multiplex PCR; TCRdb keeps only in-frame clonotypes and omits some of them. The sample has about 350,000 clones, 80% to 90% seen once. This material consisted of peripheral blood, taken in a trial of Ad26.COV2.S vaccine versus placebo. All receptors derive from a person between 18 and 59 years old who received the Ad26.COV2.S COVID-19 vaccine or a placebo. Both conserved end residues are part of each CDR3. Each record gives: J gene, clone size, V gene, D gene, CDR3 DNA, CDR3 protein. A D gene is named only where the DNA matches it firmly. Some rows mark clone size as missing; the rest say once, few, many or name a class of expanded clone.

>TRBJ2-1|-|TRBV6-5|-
TGTGCCAGCAGCGGCCTGAGGGCCGGTGAGCAGTTCTTC
CASSGLRAGEQFF
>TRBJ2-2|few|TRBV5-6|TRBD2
TGTGCCAGCAGCGTGCTAGCGGCCGCGGGGGGGCTGTTTTTT
CASSVLAAAGGLFF
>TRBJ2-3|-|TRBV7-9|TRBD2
TGTGCCAGCAGCTTAGGACCGGGGGGAACAGATACGCAGTATTTT
CASSLGPGGTDTQYF
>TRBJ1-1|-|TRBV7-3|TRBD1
TGTGCCAGCAGCCTTACAGGGGGCACTGAAGCTTTCTTT
CASSLTGGTEAFF
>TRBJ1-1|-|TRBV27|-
TGTGCCAGCAGTTTCAAGGTAGGACCCGGCGTCGGTGAAGCTTTCTTT
CASSFKVGPGVGEAFF
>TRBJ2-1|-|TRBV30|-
TGTGCCTGGAAAAGCGATGGCAATGAGCAGTTCTTC
CAWKSDGNEQFF
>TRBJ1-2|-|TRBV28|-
TGTGCCAGCAGGACGGGACTGGGGAACTATGGCTACACCTTC
CASRTGLGNYGYTF
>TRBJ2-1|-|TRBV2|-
TGTGCCAGCACCAAAGCAGACGGATACAATGAGCAGTTCTTC
CASTKADGYNEQFF
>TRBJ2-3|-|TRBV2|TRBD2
TGTGCCAGCAAAGATAGCGGGGGTGCAGATACGCAGTATTTT
CASKDSGGADTQYF
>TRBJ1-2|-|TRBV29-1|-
TGCAGCGTTACCTCAGAAAGCGACTATGGCTACACCTTC
CSVTSESDYGYTF
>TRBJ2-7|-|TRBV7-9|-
TGTGCCAGCAGCTTAACCCTAACGTCCTACGAGCAGTACTTC
CASSLTLTSYEQYF
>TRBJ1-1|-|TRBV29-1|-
TGCAGCGTTGATCCAGGGGTTACTGAAGCTTTCTTT
CSVDPGVTEAFF
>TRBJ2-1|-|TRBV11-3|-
TGTGCCAGCAGCTTAGTAAGGCTAGCACCCTACAATGAGCAGTTCTTC
CASSLVRLAPYNEQFF
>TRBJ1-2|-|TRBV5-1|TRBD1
TGCGCCAGCAGCTTGGCCGGGACAGGGGAGTGGGGCTACACCTTC
CASSLAGTGEWGYTF
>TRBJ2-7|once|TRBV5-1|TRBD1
TGCGCCAGCAGCGCCCGACAGGGGGAAGCCTACGAGCAGTACTTC
CASSARQGEAYEQYF
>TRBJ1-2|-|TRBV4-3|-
TGCGCCAGCAGCCAAGAAGTAGGGCCCTATGGCTACACCTTC
CASSQEVGPYGYTF
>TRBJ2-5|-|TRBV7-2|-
TGTGCCAGCAGCTTAGGGGGGTGGGAGGTCCAGTACTTC
CASSLGGWEVQYF
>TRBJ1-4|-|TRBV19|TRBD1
TGTGCCAGCCTCTCCGGGACAGCGAATGAAAAACTGTTTTTT
CASLSGTANEKLFF
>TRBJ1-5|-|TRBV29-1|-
TGCAGCACGTCCGGGGCAGGGGATCAGCCCCAGCATTTT
CSTSGAGDQPQHF
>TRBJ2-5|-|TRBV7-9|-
TGTGCCAGCAGCCACCATACAGGGGGGGTCGAGCCCCAGTACTTC
CASSHHTGGVEPQYF
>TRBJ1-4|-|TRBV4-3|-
TGCGCCAGCAAAGGGGGGGGAAGGGAAAAACTGTTTTTT
CASKGGGREKLFF
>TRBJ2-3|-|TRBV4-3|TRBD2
TGCGCCAGCAGCCCTCAGGGAACGGGAGGGGGGACAGATACGCAGTATTTT
CASSPQGTGGGTDTQYF
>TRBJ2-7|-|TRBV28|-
TGTGCCAGCACCCCCGGGACGGCGGACCCCTCCTACGAGCAGTACTTC
CASTPGTADPSYEQYF
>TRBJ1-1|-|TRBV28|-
TGTGCCAGTGTCGGGACCATGAACACTGAAGCTTTCTTT
CASVGTMNTEAFF
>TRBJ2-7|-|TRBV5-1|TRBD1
TGCGCCAGCAGCTTTAGACAGGGTATAGGGCAGTACTTC
CASSFRQGIGQYF
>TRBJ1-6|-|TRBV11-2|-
TGTGCCAGCAGCTTAGATCTAGGGCGCACTTCACCCCTCCACTTT
CASSLDLGRTSPLHF
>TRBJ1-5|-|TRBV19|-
TGTGCCAGTACGAGTTATAGCAATCAGCCCCAGCATTTT
CASTSYSNQPQHF
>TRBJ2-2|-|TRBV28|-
TGTGCCAGCAGTTACAGGGTCGGGGAGCTGTTTTTT
CASSYRVGELFF
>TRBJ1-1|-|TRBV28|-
TGTGCCAGCAGTTTGGCAGGGAGGGCTGAAGCTTTCTTT
CASSLAGRAEAFF
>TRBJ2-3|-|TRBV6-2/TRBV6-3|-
TGTGCCAGCAGTTACGCCTCCGGTGCAGATACGCAGTATTTT
CASSYASGADTQYF
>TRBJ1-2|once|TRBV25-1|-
TGTGCCAGCAGGGCAGACCCGGACTTTGACTATGGCTACACCTTC
CASRADPDFDYGYTF
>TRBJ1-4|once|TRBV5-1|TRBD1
TGCGCCAGCAGCTTACAGGGGGGTAATGAAAAACTGTTTTTT
CASSLQGGNEKLFF
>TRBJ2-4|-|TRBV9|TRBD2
TGTGCCAGCAGCCCGATGATAGCGGGAGAGGGGGACATTCAGTACTTC
CASSPMIAGEGDIQYF
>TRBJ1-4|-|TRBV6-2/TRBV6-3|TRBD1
TGTGCCAGCAGTTACGGGACAGCCGAAAAACTGTTTTTT
CASSYGTAEKLFF
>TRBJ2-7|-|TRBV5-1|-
TGCGCCAGCAGCCCCCACTTCCGGGGGGCGAACTCCTACGAGCAGTACTTC
CASSPHFRGANSYEQYF
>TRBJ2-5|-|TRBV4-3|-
TGCGCCAGCAGCCAAGGTACTGCTGCGAGGGAGACCCAGTACTTC
CASSQGTAARETQYF
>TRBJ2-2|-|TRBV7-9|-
TGTGCCAGCAGCCCATCCGATGGGGGGCAGAACACCGGGGAGCTGTTTTTT
CASSPSDGGQNTGELFF
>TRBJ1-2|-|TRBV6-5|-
TGTGCCAGCAGCGGGTTTAACTATGGCTACACCTTC
CASSGFNYGYTF
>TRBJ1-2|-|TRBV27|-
TGTGCCAGCAGTTTGGCCAGAACGAACTATGGCTACACCTTC
CASSLARTNYGYTF
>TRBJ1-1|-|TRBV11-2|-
TGTGCCAGCAGCTCCCCCTCGCAGGGGAACACTGAAGCTTTCTTT
CASSSPSQGNTEAFF
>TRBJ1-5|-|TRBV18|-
TGTGCCAGCTCACAGGGTTTAGAGAGCAATCAGCCCCAGCATTTT
CASSQGLESNQPQHF
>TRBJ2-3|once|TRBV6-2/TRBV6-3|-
TGTGCCAGCAGTAGCGAGACTCTCCGTAGCACAGATACGCAGTATTTT
CASSSETLRSTDTQYF
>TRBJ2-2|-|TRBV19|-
TGTGCCAGTAGTATCGGCAGGGTGAGAACCGGGGAGCTGTTTTTT
CASSIGRVRTGELFF
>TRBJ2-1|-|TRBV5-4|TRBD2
TGTGCCAGCAGCTTGGAGAGCGGGGCGAACAATGAGCAGTTCTTC
CASSLESGANNEQFF
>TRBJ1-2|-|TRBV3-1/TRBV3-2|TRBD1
TGTGCCAGCAGCCACTTACAGGGGGCGACGGGCTACACCTTC
CASSHLQGATGYTF
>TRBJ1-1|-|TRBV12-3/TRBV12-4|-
TGTGCCAGCAGGCTAGAGAGGGCCACTGAAGCTTTCTTT
CASRLERATEAFF
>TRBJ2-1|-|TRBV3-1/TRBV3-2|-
TGTGCCAGCAGCCAAGGAAGGCAGGCTAGGGTACGATACAATGAGCAGTTCTTC
CASSQGRQARVRYNEQFF
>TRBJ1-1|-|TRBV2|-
TGTGCCAGCAGTGCTTCCCGGACCCTGAACACTGAAGCTTTCTTT
CASSASRTLNTEAFF
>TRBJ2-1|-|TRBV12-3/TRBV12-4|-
TGTGCCAGCCGGTCGAGCTCCTACAATGAGCAGTTCTTC
CASRSSSYNEQFF
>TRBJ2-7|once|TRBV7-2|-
TGTGCCAGCCTGGAGGGGGGCGAGCAGTACTTC
CASLEGGEQYF
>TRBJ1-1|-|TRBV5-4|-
TGTGCCAGCACGAAAGGGGGAATAAACACTGAAGCTTTCTTT
CASTKGGINTEAFF